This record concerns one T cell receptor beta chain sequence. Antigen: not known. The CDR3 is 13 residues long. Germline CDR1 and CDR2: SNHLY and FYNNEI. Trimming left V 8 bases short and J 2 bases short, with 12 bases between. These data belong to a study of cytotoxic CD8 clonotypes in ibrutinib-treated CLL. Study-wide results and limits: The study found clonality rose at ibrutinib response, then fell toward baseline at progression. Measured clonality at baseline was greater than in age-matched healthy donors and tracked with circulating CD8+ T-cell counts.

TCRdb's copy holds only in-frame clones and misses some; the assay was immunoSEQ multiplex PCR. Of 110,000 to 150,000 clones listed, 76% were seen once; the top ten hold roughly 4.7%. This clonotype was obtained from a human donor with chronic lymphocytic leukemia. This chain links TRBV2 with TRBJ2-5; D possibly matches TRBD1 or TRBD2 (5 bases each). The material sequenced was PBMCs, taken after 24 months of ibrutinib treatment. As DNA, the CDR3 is TGTGCCAGCCAAGAGGGACGACAAGAGACCCAGTACTTC. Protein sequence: CASQEGRQETQYF.